This T cell receptor (beta chain) was obtained from a study of shared clonotypes between healthy human individuals. Naive-designated CD8 cells lacked CD45RO, were positively enriched for CCR7, and omitted terminally differentiated effector memory CD45RA+ cells. The repertoire was sequenced with immunoSEQ multiplex PCR; TCRdb's copy has only in-frame clones and lacks some. The sample lists around 1,900,000 clones, around 93% occurring once. This CDR3 is 16 amino acids long. Looked up from germline, CDR1 is SGHTA and CDR2 is FQGNSA. The J segment lost 6 bases and the V segment lost 1 base, leaving 8 bases of the junction unmatched.

This TCR derives from a man between 18 and 35 years old in good health. Some clones in this sample may be carry-over from other donors' samples. Material for sequencing was naive CD8+ T cells from PBMCs. The genes are TRBV7-2 and TRBJ2-1; 8 bases agree with TRBD2. The CDR3 protein is CASSLDREGRGNEQFF. The CDR3 DNA reads TGTGCCAGCAGCTTAGACCGGGAGGGCCGGGGCAATGAGCAGTTCTTC.